A single sample is the source of the 21 T cell receptor beta chains below, sequenced in a study of OX40 agonist ivuxolimab in advanced cancers. Produced via immunoSEQ multiplex PCR; TCRdb's table is partial and in-frame only. The table records more than 60,000 clones, 80% to 90% of them present only once. The sequenced sample was CD4+ or CD8+ T cells sorted from blood, obtained in a trial of the OX40 agonist ivuxolimab. The receptor source for this set is an adult with an advanced solid tumor such as melanoma, head and neck, liver or kidney cancer.

A few counts support this clone. The chain couples TRBV10-3 to TRBJ1-1; possible D gene TRBD1, 5 bases. Trimming removed 8 bases at V and 1 base at J, with 11 bases between. The germline V gene encodes CDR1 ENHRY and CDR2 SYGVKD. The CDR3 has 13 residues. CDR3 amino acids: CAIQGAGNTEAFF. CDR3 coding DNA: TGTGCCATCCAGGGCGCTGGGAACACTGAAGCTTTCTTT.

The rearrangement joins TRBV30 to TRBJ1-1, with a tentative D call TRBD1 (5 bases). Trimming left V 4 bases short and J 3 bases short, with 9 bases between. The CDR3 loop spans 12 amino acids. From germline, CDR1 is GTSNPN and CDR2 SVGIG (reference sequence). The CDR3 nucleotides are TGTGCCTGGACAGGGTCCGACACTGAAGCTTTCTTT. Residues: CAWTGSDTEAFF.

This clone was detected only once. This chain connects TRBV18 to TRBJ1-4; 9 bases are shared with TRBD1. CDR1 is KGHSH and CDR2 is LQKENI in the germline V gene. V lost 2 bases and J lost 3; bases outside the gene matches: 10. The CDR3 is 18 amino acids. DNA of the CDR3: TGTGCCAGCTCACCAACGCGGACAGGGGTTGGATCTAATGAAAAACTGTTTTTT. Its protein product is CASSPTRTGVGSNEKLFF. The whole variable domain, filled in from reference TRBV18 and TRBJ1-4, reads NAGVMQNPRHLVRRRGQEARLRCSPMKGHSHVYWYRQLPEEGLKFMVYLQKENIIDESGMPKERFSAEFPKEGPSILRIQQVVRGDSAAYFCASSPTRTGVGSNEKLFFGSGTQLSVL.

The chain couples TRBV28 to TRBJ2-7, with D hard to call. Germline V gene data show CDR1 as MDHEN and CDR2 as SYDVKM. V gave up 8 bases and J gave up 3 bases, with 17 bases separating them. This CDR3 region has 14 residues. CDR3 bases: TGTGCCAGCTCTCTGGGTCCGGCCCTCTACGAGCAGTACTTC. As protein: CASSLGPALYEQYF.

The rearrangement uses TRBV28 and TRBJ2-7, with TRBD2 as a possible D gene (6 bases). CDR1 and CDR2 from the germline V gene are MDHEN and SYDVKM. The CDR3 length is 17 residues. V gave up 2 bases and J gave up 7 bases, with 24 bases separating them. The CDR3 coding sequence is TGTGCCAGCAGTTTAAGTTTCGGGACCCATAGCGCGGGGGAGCAGTACTTC. It yields the protein CASSLSFGTHSAGEQYF.

The V call is TRBV27, the J call TRBJ1-1, with TRBD1 matching 7 bases. CDR1 is MNHEY, CDR2 SMNVEV, per germline (reference sequence). The CDR3 is 15 residues long. J lost 4 bases, V lost 7 bases, and 12 bases had no gene match. This chain's CDR3 is CASTPLKGAGTEAFF. The CDR3 bases are TGTGCCAGCACACCCTTAAAGGGGGCTGGCACTGAAGCTTTCTTT.

The chain joins TRBV2 to TRBJ2-3; weak D call: TRBD1 (5 bases). The CDR3 spans 13 residues. CDR1 and CDR2 from the germline V gene are SNHLY and FYNNEI. V was trimmed by 10 bases and J by 6 bases, leaving 17 bases between them. In nucleotides, the CDR3 is TGTGCCACCAAAGGGGTCGGGCCGGATACGCAGTATTTT. The encoded protein is CATKGVGPDTQYF.

Note on this clone: Other DNA sequences in this specimen translate into the identical CDR3. The chain employs TRBV4-3 and TRBJ1-2; possible D gene TRBD1, 5 bases. V was pared by 0 bases and J by 2 bases, with 10 bases between. The CDR3 length is 15 residues. Germline V CDR1 and CDR2: LGHNA, YSLEER. DNA of the CDR3: TGCGCCAGCAGCCAAGAGGGGCAGTGGAACTATGGCTACACCTTC. Translated, it gives CASSQEGQWNYGYTF.

J is TRBJ2-3 and V is TRBV5-1, with 7 bases fitting TRBD1. The length of the CDR3 is 14 residues. V lost 4 bases, J lost 3 bases, and 5 bases stayed unmatched. The V gene's germline CDR1 is SGHRS and CDR2 YFSETQ. The CDR3 loop reads CASSVGTETDTQYF. CDR3 DNA: TGCGCCAGCAGCGTGGGGACAGAGACAGATACGCAGTATTTT.

The rearrangement links TRBV15 to TRBJ2-4, with a tentative D call TRBD1 (6 bases). The V end lost 1 base, the J end lost 1 base, and 11 bases lay between the germline ends. The CDR3 totals 16 residues. The germline gives CDR1 LNHNV, CDR2 YYDKDF (reference sequence). The CDR3 loop is CATSRVAGDAKNIQYF. DNA of the CDR3: TGTGCCACCAGCAGAGTAGCAGGGGATGCCAAAAACATTCAGTACTTC.

A single count supports this clone. V and J are TRBV5-1 and TRBJ1-1, with D uncertain. CDR3 length: 14 residues. V shed 3 bases and J shed 5 bases, with 14 bases lying between them. Germline lookup yields CDR1 SGHRS and CDR2 YFSETQ. CDR3 nucleotides: TGCGCCAGCAGCTCCATTAACGGAGAAACTGAAGCTTTCTTT. The encoded protein is CASSSINGETEAFF.

The gene calls are TRBV14 and TRBJ2-7, with 10 bases aligning to TRBD1. Germline CDR1 is SGHDN and CDR2 is FVKESK. The V and J ends lost 0 bases and 3 bases, in that order; junction bases with no gene match: 8. The CDR3 has 17 residues. CDR3 DNA sequence: TGTGCCAGCAGCCAAGATTTAGGACAGGGGGTAGGCTACGAGCAGTACTTC. Residues: CASSQDLGQGVGYEQYF.

The chain uses TRBV30 and TRBJ1-5; tentative D call: TRBD1 (5 bases). This CDR3 is 13 amino acids long. The germline V gene has CDR1 GTSNPN and CDR2 SVGIG (reference sequence). The V gene lost 2 bases and the J gene lost 7 bases, with 12 bases spanning the gap. CDR3 region: CAWSRGGWQPQHF. Written as DNA, the CDR3 is TGTGCCTGGAGTCGGGGGGGTTGGCAGCCCCAGCATTTT.

The chain uses TRBV7-9 and TRBJ1-2; D remains unclear. Per the germline V gene, CDR1 is SEHNR and CDR2 is FQNEAQ (reference sequence). V dropped 2 bases and J dropped 4 bases, with 8 bases sitting between them. The CDR3 extends over 13 amino acids. In DNA, the CDR3 is TGTGCCAGCAGCTTATTAGAAGTCTATGGCTACACCTTC. It codes for CASSLLEVYGYTF.

The rearrangement uses TRBV10-3 and TRBJ1-1; tentative D call: TRBD1 (5 bases). Germline CDR1 is ENHRY and CDR2 is SYGVKD. The germline V and J ends were trimmed by 4 bases and 0 bases, with 6 bases remaining between them. CDR3 length equals 13 residues. Here the CDR3 DNA reads TGTGCCATCAGTGGGGGCCTGAACACTGAAGCTTTCTTT. This translates into CAISGGLNTEAFF.

The chain is built from TRBV15 and TRBJ2-1; TRBD1 agrees at 9 bases. Germline loops: CDR1 LNHNV, CDR2 YYDKDF (reference sequence). With V trimmed by 3 bases and J by 4 bases, 10 bases remained unmatched. There are 17 residues in the CDR3. The DNA for the CDR3 is TGTGCCACCAGCAGGAAACCCGGGACAGGGCGATACAATGAGCAGTTCTTC. As protein: CATSRKPGTGRYNEQFF.

With regard to this clone: The junction does not match germline at one end; this may be a read error. The chain combines TRBV28 with TRBJ2-7; TRBD2 aligns across 13 bases. This CDR3 contains 15 residues. The V gene's germline CDR1 is MDHEN and CDR2 SYDVKM. The CDR3 loop reads CASRSGTSGDYAQYF. The CDR3 bases are TGTGCCAGCAGATCCGGGACTAGCGGGGACTACGCGCAGTACTTC.

The CDR3 sequence: CASSHGREQFF. The CDR3 DNA reads TGTGCCAGCAGCCACGGGAGGGAGCAGTTCTTC. The rearrangement uses TRBV5-6 and TRBJ2-1; 7 bases are shared with TRBD2. This CDR3 contains 11 residues. Germline lookup yields CDR1 SGHDT and CDR2 YYEEEE. Trimming at V came to 4 bases and at J to 10 bases, leaving 2 bases not matched to a gene.

V is TRBV10-3 and J is TRBJ2-3; TRBD2 aligns across 7 bases. Losses at the gene ends were 0 bases for V and 7 bases for J; bases not matched to a gene: 10. CDR3 length: 16 residues. Germline CDR1 reads ENHRY; CDR2 reads SYGVKD. The CDR3 loop reads CAISESKGLPTNTQYF. The CDR3, as DNA: TGTGCCATCAGTGAGTCGAAGGGACTACCTACGAATACGCAGTATTTT.

The chain has TRBV30 and TRBJ1-6; a weak D match, TRBD1 (6 bases). Germline CDR1 is GTSNPN and CDR2 is SVGIG (reference sequence). V lost 4 bases to trimming and J lost 6 bases, with 13 bases between them. This CDR3 is 14 amino acids long. DNA of the CDR3: TGTGCCTGGACCAGGGGAATTTTTAATTCACCCCTCCACTTT. As protein: CAWTRGIFNSPLHF.

This chain joins TRBV7-3 and TRBJ2-4; 7 bases align to TRBD1. Germline CDR1 is SGHTA and CDR2 is FQGTGA. V trimming: 4 bases; J trimming: 0 bases; junction bases outside the gene matches: 3. The CDR3 runs 15 residues. CDR3 sequence (DNA): TGTGCCAGCAGCTCTCGGACAGGAGCCAAAAACATTCAGTACTTC. It translates to CASSSRTGAKNIQYF.